This TCR beta chain appears in the sequencing data of a study of T cell repertoires in cytomegalovirus infection (dated by TCRdb to about 2019). General notes on the study: Donor HLA type was relevant to the analysis, because carriage of CMV infection together with the matching HLA type was indicated by public TCR beta signatures. Beyond this particular receptor, the publication reports: In the ex vivo response, HLA-C-restricted CMV-specific TCR beta clonotypes were dominant, and in two of eight donors the single most frequent clonotype came from this HLA-C-restricted group. In both this cohort and an independent roughly 350-donor cohort, the cumulative frequency of public TCR beta family members distinguished carriers of CMV infection plus the relevant HLA type.

CDR1 and CDR2, per the germline V gene (reference sequence), are LNHDA and SQIVND. Relative to germline, V is 4 bases shorter and J is 5 bases shorter, with 14 bases between their ends. The CDR3 has 15 amino acids, counting the end cysteine and phenylalanine. This entry keeps only the CDR3 DNA: 45 bases, framed from base 1. Turning to this clonotype: This clone's antigen is unknown. The record has no base qualities; no much larger clone is one base away.

Sequencer: Illumina HiSeq 1500. TCRdb reworked the public reads: Q25 trimming with fastp, MiXCR clone assembly, productive beta chains retained. All rows with the same CDR3 protein become a single entry with the most common DNA and genes. The sample table shows 230,000 or so distinct CDR3 sequences, and about 15% are seen once. The ten most abundant clones make up about 45% of the sample. The material sequenced was CD8+ T cells from PBMCs. The sequence links TRBV19 to TRBJ1-4; no D gene is confidently identified. This clonotype was obtained from a human donor in good health (CMV status not recorded). Some clones in this sample may be carry-over from other donors' samples. The DNA sequence reads TGTGCCAGTAGTACCGTAACGGGGAGGAATGAAAAACTGTTTTTT. Its product reads: CASSTVTGRNEKLFF.